One sample yielded the 32 T cell receptor beta chains listed below, sequenced in a study of cytotoxic CD8 clonotypes in ibrutinib-treated CLL. The method was immunoSEQ multiplex PCR; TCRdb's version includes in-frame clones alone and lacks a portion of them. The table includes about 92,000 clones, 77% detected once. The source material was PBMCs, sampled after 24 months of ibrutinib treatment. The receptors stem from a human donor with chronic lymphocytic leukemia.

As for this clone: Germline and junction disagree at one end, which may indicate a read error. The chain's CDR3 is CASSLDGRGLETQYF. The DNA for the CDR3 is TGTGCTAGCAGCTTAGACGGGAGGGGTCTCGAGACCCAGTACTTC. V usage is TRBV7-7 and J usage is TRBJ2-5; 8 nucleotides agree with TRBD2. The CDR3 has 15 amino acids. The germline CDR1 and CDR2 sequences are SSHAT and FNYEAQ (reference sequence).

In its sample, this clone was seen a few times. CDR3 amino acids: CASKENTEAFF. CDR3 DNA sequence: TGTGCCAGCAAGGAGAACACTGAAGCTTTCTTT. This chain links TRBV6-1 with TRBJ1-1; no clear D gene. Trimming left V 7 bases short and J 1 base short, with 4 bases between. CDR1 and CDR2 (germline): MNHNS, SASEGT. CDR3 size: 11 residues.

The CDR3 DNA reads TGCGCCAGCCGACTCGAGGCCCAGGGCACGCAGTATTTT. Translation gives CASRLEAQGTQYF. V usage is TRBV5-1 and J usage is TRBJ2-3; perhaps TRBD1 as D (5 bases). The CDR3 loop spans 13 amino acids. The germline CDR1 and CDR2 sequences are SGHRS and YFSETQ. V lost 7 bases and J lost 9, with 18 bases in between.

The chain carries TRBV27 and TRBJ2-7, with D tentatively TRBD2 (7 bases). V lost 5 bases to trimming and J lost 2 bases, with 16 bases between them. This CDR3 is built from 15 residues. Germline V gene data show CDR1 as MNHEY and CDR2 as SMNVEV (reference sequence). The CDR3, as DNA: TGTGCCAGCAGTCGCAGGGGACTATTAACCTACGAGCAGTACTTC. Translating gives CASSRRGLLTYEQYF.

The chain has TRBV28 and TRBJ2-2, with no clear D. V lost 5 bases to trimming and J lost 3 bases, with 10 bases between them. Germline loops: CDR1 MDHEN, CDR2 SYDVKM. The CDR3 consists of 14 residues. CDR3 coding DNA: TGTGCCAGCAGTGATCGGCTCGACACCGGGGAGCTGTTTTTT. This gives the protein CASSDRLDTGELFF.

The chain joins TRBV7-9 to TRBJ1-2; D gene uncertain. Germline V gives CDR1 SEHNR, CDR2 FQNEAQ (reference sequence). V was shortened by 4 bases and J by 5 bases, with 8 bases between the two germline ends. The CDR3 is 12 amino acids. DNA of the CDR3: TGTGCCAGCAGCTCCCAAGGTTATGGCTACACCTTC. Its protein is CASSSQGYGYTF.

J is TRBJ1-4 and V is TRBV4-1, with D perhaps TRBD1 (6 bases). The CDR3 is 16 amino acids. Deletions cut 3 bases from V and 5 bases from J, with 16 bases between. CDR1 and CDR2 from the germline V gene are MGHRA and YSYEKL. CDR3 amino acids: CASSHGRDMRNEKLFF. The CDR3 DNA is TGCGCCAGCAGCCACGGCCGGGACATGAGGAATGAAAAACTGTTTTTT.

The rearrangement links TRBV19 to TRBJ2-3, with 8 bases matching TRBD1. J gave up 1 base and V 2 bases, and 2 bases lay outside the gene matches. There are 15 residues in the CDR3. CDR1 is LNHDA, CDR2 SQIVND, per germline (reference sequence). CDR3 sequence: CASSISGGGTDTQYF. The DNA for the CDR3 is TGTGCCAGTAGTATATCAGGGGGCGGCACAGATACGCAGTATTTT.

V gene TRBV4-3 combines with J gene TRBJ2-5; 11 bases are shared with TRBD1. V was clipped by 1 base and J by 7 bases; unmatched bases: 5. Per the germline V gene, CDR1 is LGHNA and CDR2 is YSLEER. This CDR3 has 15 residues. CDR3 in DNA: TGCGCCAGCAGCCAAGGGACAGGGGGCGCAGGGACCCAGTACTTC. This sequence encodes CASSQGTGGAGTQYF.

The sample holds a few counts of this clone. The CDR3 is CASSSGWGNQPQHF. The CDR3 DNA sequence: TGTGCCAGCAGCTCCGGTTGGGGGAATCAGCCCCAGCATTTT. J is TRBJ1-5 and V is TRBV13; D might be TRBD1 (5 bases). The V end lost 4 bases, the J end lost 4 bases, and 11 bases lay between the germline ends. This CDR3 region has 14 residues. Germline lookup yields CDR1 PRHDT and CDR2 FYEKMQ (reference sequence).

This clone was seen only a few times. The chain is built from TRBV6-1 and TRBJ1-2; 11 bases fit TRBD1. Per germline, CDR1 MNHNS and CDR2 SASEGT. This CDR3 is built from 15 residues. V lost 4 bases and J lost 8; bases outside the gene matches: 9. CDR3 coding DNA: TGTGCCAGCAGTGGTGGACAGGGGGCCTCGGGAGGCTACACCTTC. This gives the protein CASSGGQGASGGYTF.

V is TRBV7-9 and J is TRBJ2-2; either TRBD1 or TRBD2 may supply D (5 bases each). V lost 4 bases and J lost 7, with 22 bases in between. In germline, CDR1 is SEHNR, CDR2 FQNEAQ (reference sequence). The CDR3 loop spans 17 amino acids. CDR3: CASSSAVGRVVGGELFF. The CDR3 DNA follows: TGTGCCAGCAGCTCCGCGGTGGGACGGGTGGTTGGCGGGGAGCTGTTTTTT.

This clone was seen a handful of times. The chain has TRBV2 and TRBJ2-7; D call uncertain. From germline, CDR1 is SNHLY and CDR2 FYNNEI. With 4 bases removed from V and 4 bases from J, the gap between germline ends came to 11 bases. This CDR3 contains 13 residues. The CDR3 reads CASSVVGSYEQYF. The CDR3 DNA reads TGTGCCAGCAGTGTTGTGGGGTCGTACGAGCAGTACTTC.

This clone showed up just once. The chain links TRBV5-4 to TRBJ2-7; 14 bases are shared with TRBD2. Trimming at V came to 4 bases and at J to 6 bases, leaving 3 bases not matched to a gene. The germline CDR1 and CDR2 sequences are SGHNT and YYREEE (reference sequence). This CDR3 is built from 14 residues. CDR3 DNA: TGTGCCAGCAGCCCGACTAGCGGGAGGGGCGAGCAGTACTTC. This translates into CASSPTSGRGEQYF.

The rearrangement uses TRBV30 and TRBJ1-1; tentatively, D is TRBD1 (5 bases). The CDR3 is 15 amino acids. CDR1 GTSNPN and CDR2 SVGIG come from the germline V gene (reference sequence). Trimming left V 0 bases short and J 1 base short, with 12 bases between. CDR3 in DNA: TGTGCCTGGAGTGTACAGGCGACACCGAACACTGAAGCTTTCTTT. Translating it yields CAWSVQATPNTEAFF.

CDR3 bases: TGTGCCAGCAGTTCACTCGCGGGAGGGGGGACAGATACGCAGTATTTT. Translated, it gives CASSSLAGGGTDTQYF. The V gene is TRBV27, the J gene TRBJ2-3; 9 positions match TRBD2. V shed 4 bases, J shed 3 bases, and the junction held 8 bases outside the gene matches. The germline CDR1 and CDR2 sequences are MNHEY and SMNVEV (reference sequence). The CDR3 has 16 residues.

This sequence joins TRBV2 and TRBJ2-2; tentative D call: TRBD2 (7 bases). The V and J ends lost 5 bases and 5 bases respectively, with 15 bases between them. CDR3 size: 15 residues. Germline V CDR1 and CDR2: SNHLY, FYNNEI. For the CDR3, the DNA is TGTGCCAGCAGTCGGACAAGGGGGGGGACCGGGGAGCTGTTTTTT. This translates into CASSRTRGGTGELFF.

The chain joins TRBV27 to TRBJ2-6; D is possibly TRBD2 (6 bases). From germline, CDR1 is MNHEY and CDR2 SMNVEV (reference sequence). This CDR3 contains 14 residues. V lost 6 bases and J lost 0, with 6 bases in between. CDR3 loop: CASRGGSGANVLTF. The CDR3 coding sequence is TGTGCCAGCAGGGGGGGCTCTGGGGCCAACGTCCTGACTTTC.

The J gene is TRBJ1-4, the V gene TRBV5-5; D is unresolved. This CDR3 has 14 amino acids. Trimming shortened V by 2 bases and J by 8 bases, and 13 bases separated the two germline ends. Germline assignment: CDR1 SGHKS and CDR2 YYEKEE (reference sequence). CDR3 loop: CASSLLTFREKLFF. CDR3 bases: TGTGCCAGCAGCTTACTTACTTTTAGAGAAAAACTGTTTTTT. The whole variable domain, remainder taken from reference TRBV5-5 and TRBJ1-4, is DAGVTQSPTHLIKTRGQQVTLRCSPISGHKSVSWYQQVLGQGPQFIFQYYEKEERGRGNFPDRFSARQFPNYSSELNVNALLLGDSALYLCASSLLTFREKLFFGSGTQLSVL.

CDR3 protein: CASRATGKGYEQYF. CDR3 nucleotide sequence: TGTGCCAGTAGGGCGACAGGGAAAGGCTACGAGCAGTACTTC. The V call is TRBV19, the J call TRBJ2-7; 7 bases fit TRBD1. Trimming cost V 6 bases and J 3 bases; bases outside gene matches: 8. Germline CDR1 reads LNHDA; CDR2 reads SQIVND (reference sequence). The CDR3 extends over 14 amino acids.

This clone was seen more than once but under ten times. The chain couples TRBV7-6 to TRBJ2-1; D ambiguous. V gave up 3 bases and J gave up 1 base, with 10 bases separating them. CDR1 and CDR2 (germline): SGHVS, FNYEAQ. This CDR3 spans 15 amino acids. CDR3 residues: CASSFRIGSYNEQFF. Written as DNA, the CDR3 is TGTGCCAGCAGCTTTAGGATTGGGTCCTACAATGAGCAGTTCTTC.

This chain links TRBV7-6 with TRBJ2-1; 10 bases are shared with TRBD2. CDR3 size: 20 residues. Germline CDR1 is SGHVS and CDR2 is FNYEAQ. The V segment lost 1 base and the J segment 8 bases; nucleotides outside the gene matches: 20. CDR3 nucleotides: TGTGCCAGCAGCTTAGTCGGTATTAGGCCGCCGTGGACTAGCGGTCATGAGCAGTTCTTC. Residues: CASSLVGIRPPWTSGHEQFF.

The CDR3, as DNA: TGTGCCAGCAGCGTAGGGCAGGGCATGTACGAGCAGTACTTC. Its translation is CASSVGQGMYEQYF. The chain recombines TRBV9 with TRBJ2-7; a possible D gene is TRBD1 (5 bases). Trimming pared 0 bases from V and 4 bases from J, leaving 11 bases between. This CDR3 is 14 amino acids long. Per the germline V gene, CDR1 is SGDLS and CDR2 is YYNGEE.

The rearrangement joins TRBV5-6 to TRBJ1-5; D is unresolved. The CDR3 is 17 residues long. Trimming took off 1 base at V and 5 bases at J, with 19 bases between the two ends. CDR1 and CDR2 (germline): SGHDT, YYEEEE. DNA for the CDR3: TGTGCCAGCAGCTTGAGGCAGGCCTTCACGAAAGATCAGCCCCAGCATTTT. This translates into CASSLRQAFTKDQPQHF.

In this sample, this clone turned up a few times. The V and J genes are TRBV27 and TRBJ2-1; 8 nucleotides match TRBD2. The CDR3 contains 15 residues. With V trimmed by 8 bases and J by 0 bases, 6 bases remained unmatched. Germline CDR1 reads MNHEY; CDR2 reads SMNVEV (reference sequence). The CDR3 DNA reads as TGTGCCAGCCCTAGCGGGCTCAGCTCCTACAATGAGCAGTTCTTC. Translation: CASPSGLSSYNEQFF.

The rearrangement links TRBV2 to TRBJ2-5, with 7 bases that match TRBD2. Germline V gene sequence: CDR1 SNHLY, CDR2 FYNNEI. After removal of 4 bases from V and 5 bases from J, the junction contained 10 bases not matched to a gene. This CDR3 spans 15 amino acids. The CDR3 is CASSVEGGPGETQYF. CDR3 coding DNA: TGTGCCAGCAGTGTAGAGGGAGGGCCTGGGGAGACCCAGTACTTC.

The chain combines TRBV5-4 with TRBJ2-1; 12 bases align to TRBD2. The V and J ends lost 4 bases and 4 bases, in that order; junction bases with no gene match: 3. Germline V gene sequence: CDR1 SGHNT, CDR2 YYREEE (reference sequence). The CDR3 is 15 amino acids. Written as DNA, the CDR3 is TGTGCCAGCAGCATGACTAGCGGGAGTTACAATGAGCAGTTCTTC. It specifies CASSMTSGSYNEQFF.

The rearrangement uses TRBV5-1 and TRBJ1-4, with D hard to call. The CDR3 loop spans 14 amino acids. Trimming left V 2 bases short and J 5 bases short, with 10 bases between. Germline CDR1 is SGHRS and CDR2 is YFSETQ. The CDR3 reads CASSLSAQNEKLFF. CDR3 sequence (DNA): TGCGCCAGCAGCTTATCAGCCCAGAATGAAAAACTGTTTTTT.

The rearrangement joins TRBV2 to TRBJ2-7, with a tentative D call TRBD2 (6 bases). The CDR3 loop spans 14 amino acids. Deletions cut 6 bases from V and 4 bases from J, with 16 bases between. CDR1 and CDR2 from the germline V gene are SNHLY and FYNNEI. CDR3 in DNA: TGTGCCAGCAGATACCAGGGAGGCCTTTACGAGCAGTACTTC. This codes for CASRYQGGLYEQYF.

This sequence joins TRBV28 and TRBJ1-2; D is uncertain. V dropped 2 bases and J dropped 8 bases, with 12 bases sitting between them. Germline assignment: CDR1 MDHEN and CDR2 SYDVKM. The CDR3 has 13 residues. Written as DNA, the CDR3 is TGTGCCAGCAGTTTAGGAAGGTATCGGGGCTACACCTTC. Translating it yields CASSLGRYRGYTF.

V is TRBV5-6 and J is TRBJ1-5; the D gene is possibly TRBD1 (5 bases). Germline V gene sequence: CDR1 SGHDT, CDR2 YYEEEE. The CDR3 length is 13 residues. The V gene lost 4 bases and the J gene lost 4 bases, with 9 bases spanning the gap. CDR3 nucleotides: TGTGCCAGCAGCCGGGACCGTAATCAGCCCCAGCATTTT. It specifies CASSRDRNQPQHF. The full variable domain, in which reference TRBV5-6 and TRBJ1-5 provide the parts outside the CDR3, is DAGVTQSPTHLIKTRGQQVTLRCSPKSGHDTVSWYQQALGQGPQFIFQYYEEEERQRGNFPDRFSGHQFPNYSSELNVNALLLGDSALYLCASSRDRNQPQHFGDGTRLSIL.

The rearrangement links TRBV6-4 to TRBJ1-5, with D tentatively TRBD1 (6 bases). The CDR3 spans 17 residues. Trimming pared 0 bases from V and 1 base from J, leaving 13 bases between. The germline gives CDR1 MRHNA, CDR2 SNTAGT. CDR3 sequence (DNA): TGTGCCAGCAGTGACTCCGAGGGGGGTGGGAGCAATCAGCCCCAGCATTTT. Its protein product is CASSDSEGGGSNQPQHF.